The 2 T cell receptor beta chains presented below share a single source sample, sequenced in a study of tumor-infiltrating lymphocytes in primary liver carcinoma. Blood RNA originated from unsorted whole blood, with germline DNA additionally extracted. TCR beta cDNA was made from 450 to 550 ng total RNA with a constant-region primer. A slightly modified ARM-PCR protocol with three nested multiplex PCR rounds produced these TCR beta libraries. The first two PCR rounds, approximately 10 cycles each, used TRBV1-TRBV30 forward primers and a C-beta reverse primer. Each CDR3 protein is one row after TCRdb ran MiXCR on the multiplex PCR reads. In the table there are approximately 300,000 distinct CDR3 sequences, 60% to 80% of which are singletons. Specimen: peripheral blood. The receptors derive from a man aged 35 to 55 with primary liver carcinoma and hepatitis B virus infection.

This clonotype was seen only a few times. The chain has TRBV30 and TRBJ1-2; TRBD1 aligns across 8 bases. This CDR3 comprises 14 residues. J lost 8 bases, V lost 2 bases, and 10 bases had no gene match. The germline CDR1 and CDR2 sequences are GTSNPN and SVGIG (reference sequence). CDR3 protein: CAWSSQTGAGGYTF. The CDR3 DNA reads TGTGCCTGGAGTTCCCAGACAGGGGCAGGAGGCTACACCTTC.

As concerns this clonotype: Mismatch with germline at one junction end may stem from a read error. The chain combines TRBV6-5 with TRBJ2-2, with D possibly being TRBD1 (5 bases). The CDR3 contains 16 residues. Per germline, CDR1 MNHEY and CDR2 SVGAGI. The CDR3 reads CVSSYSQGSGTGELFF. The CDR3 DNA sequence: TGTGTCAGCAGTTACAGTCAGGGCTCGGGCACCGGTGAGCTGTTTTTT.